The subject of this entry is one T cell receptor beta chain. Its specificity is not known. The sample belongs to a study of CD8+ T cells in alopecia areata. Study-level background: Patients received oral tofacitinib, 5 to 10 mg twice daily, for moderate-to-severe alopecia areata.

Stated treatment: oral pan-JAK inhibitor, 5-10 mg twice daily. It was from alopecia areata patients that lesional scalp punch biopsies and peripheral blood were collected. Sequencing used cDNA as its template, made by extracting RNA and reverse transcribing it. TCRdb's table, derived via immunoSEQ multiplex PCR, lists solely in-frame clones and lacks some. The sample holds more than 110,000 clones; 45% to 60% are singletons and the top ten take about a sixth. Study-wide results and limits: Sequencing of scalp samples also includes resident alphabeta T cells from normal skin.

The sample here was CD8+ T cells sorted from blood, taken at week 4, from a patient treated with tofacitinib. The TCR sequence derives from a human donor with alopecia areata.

The CDR3: CASCLGQGTGELFF. The CDR3, as DNA: TGTGCCAGCTGCCTGGGACAGGGAACCGGGGAGCTGTTTTTT. The rearrangement joins TRBV7-8 to TRBJ2-2, with 9 bases aligning to TRBD1. With V trimmed by 8 bases and J by 5 bases, 6 bases remained unmatched. CDR3 length: 14 amino acids. Germline loops: CDR1 SGHVS, CDR2 FQNEAQ.